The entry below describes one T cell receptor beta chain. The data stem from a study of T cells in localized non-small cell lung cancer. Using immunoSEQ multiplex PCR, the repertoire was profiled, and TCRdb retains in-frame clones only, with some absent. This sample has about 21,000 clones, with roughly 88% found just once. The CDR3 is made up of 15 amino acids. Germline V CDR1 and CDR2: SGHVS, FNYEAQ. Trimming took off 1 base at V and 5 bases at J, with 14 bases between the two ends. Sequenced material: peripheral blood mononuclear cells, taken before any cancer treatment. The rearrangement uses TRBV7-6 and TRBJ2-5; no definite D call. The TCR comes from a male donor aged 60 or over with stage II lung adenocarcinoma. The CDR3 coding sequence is TGTGCCAGCAGCTTAGGTGCAGGACGGCTGGAGACCCAGTACTTC. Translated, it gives CASSLGAGRLETQYF. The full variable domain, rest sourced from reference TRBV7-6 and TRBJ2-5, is GAGVSQSPRYKVTKRGQDVALRCDPISGHVSLYWYRQALGQGPEFLTYFNYEAQQDKSGLPNDRFSAERPEGSISTLTIQRTEQRDSAMYRCASSLGAGRLETQYFGPGTRLLVL.